The clone carrying this T cell receptor beta chain was seen at least ten times. Its target is unknown. TCRdb reanalysed the RACE reads using MiXCR and keeps one entry per CDR3 protein. This table holds 95,000 or so distinct CDR3 sequences, roughly an eighth found once. V was pared by 5 bases and J by 6 bases, with 11 bases between. Germline V gene data show CDR1 as SGHTA and CDR2 as FQGNSA. This CDR3 has 13 residues. Time point in this sample: patch test 2, 6 weeks after DPC sensitization. The sample's treatment: therapeutic diphenylcyclopropenone sensitization with weekly scalp DPC. The sample is drawn from a study of human T cells and chemical hapten exposure. Study context: Scalp application of diphenylcyclopropenone was performed weekly in patients across the entire approximately 24-week study.

Findings and limits, study-wide: Healthy individuals' immune responses may differ from those of donors, who had alopecia.

The specimen was whole blood, collected in connection with sensitization to the hapten diphenylcyclopropenone (DPC). The clonotype originates from a woman between 40 and 55 years old with alopecia areata. Some clones in this sample may be carry-over from other donors' samples. The J gene is TRBJ1-5, the V gene TRBV7-2; D gene unclear. CDR3 amino acids: CASSRTLGQPQHF. CDR3 coding DNA: TGTGCCAGCAGCCGAACGCTGGGTCAGCCCCAGCATTTT.